This T cell receptor (beta chain) is from a study of T cell repertoires in cytomegalovirus infection. As for the study in general: Public TCR beta signatures marked donors with CMV infection and the matching HLA.

TCRdb fed the reads into MiXCR, producing one record per CDR3 protein. The sample includes 100,000 to 150,000 distinct CDR3 sequences, 7% to 9.5% of them seen just once. Worth noting for this clonotype: Its specificity is not known.

Study-wide findings and caveats: Predominance within the ex vivo response was attributable to HLA-C-restricted CMV-specific TCR beta clonotypes. Using cumulative public TCR beta family frequency, the authors identified those who carried CMV together with the relevant HLA.

The sequencing sample was made of PBMCs. This clonotype originated in a human donor in good health (CMV status not recorded). Some clones in this sample may be carry-over from other donors' samples.

CDR3 DNA: TGTGCCAGCAGTGGCGGGTTATTAAGCTCCTACGAGCAGTACTTC. Amino acid sequence: CASSGGLLSSYEQYF. The chain has TRBV28 and TRBJ2-7; possibly TRBD2 for D (5 bases). The ends were cut back, 5 bases at V and 0 bases at J, with 14 bases in the middle. The CDR3 is 15 amino acids. CDR1 and CDR2 (germline): MDHEN, SYDVKM.